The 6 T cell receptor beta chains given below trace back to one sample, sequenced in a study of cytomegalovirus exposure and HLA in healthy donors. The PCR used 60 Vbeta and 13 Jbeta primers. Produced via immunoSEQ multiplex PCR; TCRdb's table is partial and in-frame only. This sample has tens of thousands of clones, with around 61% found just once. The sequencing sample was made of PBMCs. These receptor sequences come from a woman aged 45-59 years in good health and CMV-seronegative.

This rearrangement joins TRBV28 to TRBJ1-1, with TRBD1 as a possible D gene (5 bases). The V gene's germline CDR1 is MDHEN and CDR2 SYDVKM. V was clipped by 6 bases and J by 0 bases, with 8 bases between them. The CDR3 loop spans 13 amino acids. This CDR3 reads CASSRQLNTEAFF. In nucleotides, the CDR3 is TGTGCCAGCAGCAGACAGTTGAACACTGAAGCTTTCTTT.

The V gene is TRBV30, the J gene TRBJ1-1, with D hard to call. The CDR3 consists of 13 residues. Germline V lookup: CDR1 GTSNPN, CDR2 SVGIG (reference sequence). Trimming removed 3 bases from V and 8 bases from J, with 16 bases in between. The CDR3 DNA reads TGTGCCTGGAGACCTTTGGAGGCGGGGGAAGCTTTCTTT. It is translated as CAWRPLEAGEAFF.

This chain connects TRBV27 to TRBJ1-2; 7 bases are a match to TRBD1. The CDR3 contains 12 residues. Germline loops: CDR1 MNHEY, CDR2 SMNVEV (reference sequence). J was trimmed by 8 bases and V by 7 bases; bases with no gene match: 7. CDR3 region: CASKTQGRGYTF. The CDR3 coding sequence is TGTGCCAGCAAGACACAGGGGAGGGGCTACACCTTC.

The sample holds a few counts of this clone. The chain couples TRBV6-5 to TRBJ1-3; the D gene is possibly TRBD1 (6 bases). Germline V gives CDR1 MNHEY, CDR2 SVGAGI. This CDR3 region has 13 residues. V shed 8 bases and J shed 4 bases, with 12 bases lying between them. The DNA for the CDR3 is TGTGCCAGCGGCACAGGGACGGGAAACACCATATATTTT. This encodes CASGTGTGNTIYF.

CDR3 loop: CASSLDRDTGELFF. Written as DNA, the CDR3 is TGTGCCAGCAGCTTGGACAGGGACACCGGGGAGCTGTTTTTT. This chain joins TRBV7-9 and TRBJ2-2; 8 bases align to TRBD1. Per the germline V gene, CDR1 is SEHNR and CDR2 is FQNEAQ (reference sequence). The CDR3 runs 14 residues. V was pared by 3 bases and J by 3 bases, with 0 bases of the junction left unmatched.

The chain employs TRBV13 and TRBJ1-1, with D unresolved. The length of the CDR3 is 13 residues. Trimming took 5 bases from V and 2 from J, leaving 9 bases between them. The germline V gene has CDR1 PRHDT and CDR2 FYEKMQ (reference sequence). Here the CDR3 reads CASSANRNTEAFF. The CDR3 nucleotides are TGTGCCAGCAGCGCTAACAGAAACACTGAAGCTTTCTTT. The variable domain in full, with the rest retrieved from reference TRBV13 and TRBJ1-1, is AAGVIQSPRHLIKEKRETATLKCYPIPRHDTVYWYQQGPGQDPQFLISFYEKMQSDKGSIPDRFSAQQFSDYHSELNMSSLELGDSALYFCASSANRNTEAFFGQGTRLTVV.